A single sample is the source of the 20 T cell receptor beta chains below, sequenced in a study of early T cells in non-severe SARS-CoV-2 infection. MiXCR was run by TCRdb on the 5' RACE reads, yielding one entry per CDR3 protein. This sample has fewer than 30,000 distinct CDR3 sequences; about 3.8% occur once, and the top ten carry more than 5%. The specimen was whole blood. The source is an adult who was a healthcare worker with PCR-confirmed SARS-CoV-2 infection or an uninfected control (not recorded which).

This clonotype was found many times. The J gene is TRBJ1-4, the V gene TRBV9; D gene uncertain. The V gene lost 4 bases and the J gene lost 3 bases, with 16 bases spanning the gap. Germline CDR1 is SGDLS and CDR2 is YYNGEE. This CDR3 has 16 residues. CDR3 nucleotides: TGTGCCAGCAGCCCCGACGGAACACCCGCTAATGAAAAACTGTTTTTT. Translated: CASSPDGTPANEKLFF.

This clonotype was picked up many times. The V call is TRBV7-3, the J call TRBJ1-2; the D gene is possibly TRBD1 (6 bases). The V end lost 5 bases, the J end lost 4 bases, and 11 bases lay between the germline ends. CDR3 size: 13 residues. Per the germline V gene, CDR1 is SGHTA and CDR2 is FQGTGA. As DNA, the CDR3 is TGTGCCAGCAGCCCACAGGGATTCTATGGCTACACCTTC. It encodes CASSPQGFYGYTF.

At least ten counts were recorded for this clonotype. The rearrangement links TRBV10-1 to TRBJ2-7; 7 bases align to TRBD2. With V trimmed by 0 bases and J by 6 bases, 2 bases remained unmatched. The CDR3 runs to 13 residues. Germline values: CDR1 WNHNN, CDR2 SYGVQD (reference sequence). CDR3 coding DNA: TGCGCCAGCAGTGAGTCGGGAGGGGTCGAGCAGTACTTC. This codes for CASSESGGVEQYF.

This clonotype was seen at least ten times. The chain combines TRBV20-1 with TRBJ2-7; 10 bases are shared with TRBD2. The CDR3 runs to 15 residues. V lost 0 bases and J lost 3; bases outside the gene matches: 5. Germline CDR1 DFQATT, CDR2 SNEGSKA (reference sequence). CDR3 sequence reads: CSARDRTSGYYEQYF. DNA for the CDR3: TGCAGTGCTAGAGACCGGACTAGCGGCTACTACGAGCAGTACTTC.

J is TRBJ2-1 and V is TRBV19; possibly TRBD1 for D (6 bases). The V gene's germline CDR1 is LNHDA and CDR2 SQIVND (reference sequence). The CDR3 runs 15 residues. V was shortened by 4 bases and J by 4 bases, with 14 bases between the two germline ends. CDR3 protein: CASSTSGTYYNEQFF. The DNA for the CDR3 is TGTGCCAGTAGTACCTCCGGGACATATTACAATGAGCAGTTCTTC.

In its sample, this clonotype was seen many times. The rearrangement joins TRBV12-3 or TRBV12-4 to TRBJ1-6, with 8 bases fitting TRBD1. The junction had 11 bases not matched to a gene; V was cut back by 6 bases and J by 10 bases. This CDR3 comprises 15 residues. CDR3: CASSRQGQGYSPLHF. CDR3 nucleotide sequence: TGTGCCAGCAGCCGACAGGGGCAGGGGTACTCACCCCTCCACTTT.

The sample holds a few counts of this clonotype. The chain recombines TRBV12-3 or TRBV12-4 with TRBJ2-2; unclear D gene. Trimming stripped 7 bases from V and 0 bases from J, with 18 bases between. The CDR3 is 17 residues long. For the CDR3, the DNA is TGTGCCAGCATCACGAGCCCCAGCCGCACGAACACCGGGGAGCTGTTTTTT. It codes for CASITSPSRTNTGELFF.

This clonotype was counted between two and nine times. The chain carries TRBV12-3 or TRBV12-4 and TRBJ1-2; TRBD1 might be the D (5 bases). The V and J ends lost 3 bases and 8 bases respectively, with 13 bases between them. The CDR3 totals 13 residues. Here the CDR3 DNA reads TGTGCCAGCAGTTTCGGGGGAAGAGGCGGCTACACCTTC. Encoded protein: CASSFGGRGGYTF.

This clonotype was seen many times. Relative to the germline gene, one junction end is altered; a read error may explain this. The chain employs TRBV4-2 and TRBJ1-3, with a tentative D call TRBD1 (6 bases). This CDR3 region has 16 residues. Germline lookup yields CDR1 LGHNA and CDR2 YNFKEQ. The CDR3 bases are TGTGCCAGCAGTCAAGAAGTTCGGGGGCCTGGAAACACCATATATTTT. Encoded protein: CASSQEVRGPGNTIYF.

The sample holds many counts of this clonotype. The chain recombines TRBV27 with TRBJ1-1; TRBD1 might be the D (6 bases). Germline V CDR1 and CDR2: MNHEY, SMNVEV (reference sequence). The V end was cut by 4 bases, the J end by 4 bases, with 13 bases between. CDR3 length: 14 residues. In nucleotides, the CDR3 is TGTGCCAGCAGTTCAACAGGGATAGCCACTGAAGCTTTCTTT. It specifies CASSSTGIATEAFF.

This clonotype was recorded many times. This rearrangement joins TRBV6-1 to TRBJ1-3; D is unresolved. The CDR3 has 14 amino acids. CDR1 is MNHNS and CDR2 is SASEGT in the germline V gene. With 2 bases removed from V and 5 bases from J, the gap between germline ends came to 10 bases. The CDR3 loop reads CASSERAARNTIYF. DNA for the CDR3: TGTGCCAGCAGTGAACGGGCTGCTCGAAACACCATATATTTT.

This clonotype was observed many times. CDR3 in amino acids: CASSSGGRAFF. The CDR3 DNA reads as TGTGCCAGCAGTTCCGGGGGGCGGGCTTTCTTT. The chain recombines TRBV12-3 or TRBV12-4 with TRBJ1-1, with D possibly TRBD1 on 6 matching bases. The V end was cut by 4 bases, the J end by 11 bases, with 11 bases between. This CDR3 comprises 11 residues.

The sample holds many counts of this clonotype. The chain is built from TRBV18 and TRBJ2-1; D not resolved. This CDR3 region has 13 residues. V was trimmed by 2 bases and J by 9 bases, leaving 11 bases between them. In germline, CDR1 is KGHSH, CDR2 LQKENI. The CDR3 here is CASSPFENGEQFF. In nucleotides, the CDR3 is TGTGCCAGCTCACCATTTGAAAACGGTGAGCAGTTCTTC.

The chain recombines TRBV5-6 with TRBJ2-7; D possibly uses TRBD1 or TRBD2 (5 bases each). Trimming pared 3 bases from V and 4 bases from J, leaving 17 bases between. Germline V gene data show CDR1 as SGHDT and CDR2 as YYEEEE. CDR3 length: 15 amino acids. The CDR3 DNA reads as TGTGCCAGCAGCTCTGACACGGGGCTGGGGTACGAGCAGTACTTC. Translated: CASSSDTGLGYEQYF.

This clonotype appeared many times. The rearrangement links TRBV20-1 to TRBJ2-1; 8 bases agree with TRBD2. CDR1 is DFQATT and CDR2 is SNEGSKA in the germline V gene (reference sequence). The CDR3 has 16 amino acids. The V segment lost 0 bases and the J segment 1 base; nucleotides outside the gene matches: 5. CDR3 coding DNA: TGCAGTGCTAGAGACCGACTAGCGCCTTCCTACAATGAGCAGTTCTTC. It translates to CSARDRLAPSYNEQFF.

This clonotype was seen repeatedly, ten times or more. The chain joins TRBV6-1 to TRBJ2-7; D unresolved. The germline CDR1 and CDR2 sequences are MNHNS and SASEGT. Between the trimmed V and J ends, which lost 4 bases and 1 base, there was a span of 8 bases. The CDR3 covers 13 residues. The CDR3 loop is CASSVQISYEQYF. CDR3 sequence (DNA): TGTGCCAGCAGTGTACAGATTTCCTACGAGCAGTACTTC.

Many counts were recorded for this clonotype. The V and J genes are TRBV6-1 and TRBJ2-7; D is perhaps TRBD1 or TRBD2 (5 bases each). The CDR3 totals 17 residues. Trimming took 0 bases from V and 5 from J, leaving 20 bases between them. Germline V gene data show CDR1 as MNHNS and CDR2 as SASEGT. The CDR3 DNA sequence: TGTGCCAGCAGTGAAGCGGGAGTCTGGGCAGGGAGCCACGAGCAGTACTTC. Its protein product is CASSEAGVWAGSHEQYF.

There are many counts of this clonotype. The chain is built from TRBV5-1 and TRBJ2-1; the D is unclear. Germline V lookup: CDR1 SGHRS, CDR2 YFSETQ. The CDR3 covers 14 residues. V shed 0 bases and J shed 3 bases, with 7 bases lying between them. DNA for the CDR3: TGCGCCAGCAGCTTGGATAACGGCTACAATGAGCAGTTCTTC. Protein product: CASSLDNGYNEQFF.

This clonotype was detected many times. The CDR3 reads CASSESEAVIKQYF. CDR3 nucleotide sequence: TGTGCCAGCAGTGAATCTGAGGCTGTTATAAAGCAGTACTTC. V gene TRBV6-1 combines with J gene TRBJ2-7; no firm D call. V was pared by 2 bases and J by 8 bases, with 16 bases between. This CDR3 comprises 14 residues. The germline V gene encodes CDR1 MNHNS and CDR2 SASEGT.

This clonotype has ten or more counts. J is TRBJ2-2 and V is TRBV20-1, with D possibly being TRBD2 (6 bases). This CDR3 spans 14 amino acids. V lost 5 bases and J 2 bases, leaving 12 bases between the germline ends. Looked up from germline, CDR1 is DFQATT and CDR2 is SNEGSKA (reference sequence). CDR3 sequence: CSARRGLNTGELFF. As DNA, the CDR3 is TGCAGTGCTCGAAGGGGACTCAACACCGGGGAGCTGTTTTTT.